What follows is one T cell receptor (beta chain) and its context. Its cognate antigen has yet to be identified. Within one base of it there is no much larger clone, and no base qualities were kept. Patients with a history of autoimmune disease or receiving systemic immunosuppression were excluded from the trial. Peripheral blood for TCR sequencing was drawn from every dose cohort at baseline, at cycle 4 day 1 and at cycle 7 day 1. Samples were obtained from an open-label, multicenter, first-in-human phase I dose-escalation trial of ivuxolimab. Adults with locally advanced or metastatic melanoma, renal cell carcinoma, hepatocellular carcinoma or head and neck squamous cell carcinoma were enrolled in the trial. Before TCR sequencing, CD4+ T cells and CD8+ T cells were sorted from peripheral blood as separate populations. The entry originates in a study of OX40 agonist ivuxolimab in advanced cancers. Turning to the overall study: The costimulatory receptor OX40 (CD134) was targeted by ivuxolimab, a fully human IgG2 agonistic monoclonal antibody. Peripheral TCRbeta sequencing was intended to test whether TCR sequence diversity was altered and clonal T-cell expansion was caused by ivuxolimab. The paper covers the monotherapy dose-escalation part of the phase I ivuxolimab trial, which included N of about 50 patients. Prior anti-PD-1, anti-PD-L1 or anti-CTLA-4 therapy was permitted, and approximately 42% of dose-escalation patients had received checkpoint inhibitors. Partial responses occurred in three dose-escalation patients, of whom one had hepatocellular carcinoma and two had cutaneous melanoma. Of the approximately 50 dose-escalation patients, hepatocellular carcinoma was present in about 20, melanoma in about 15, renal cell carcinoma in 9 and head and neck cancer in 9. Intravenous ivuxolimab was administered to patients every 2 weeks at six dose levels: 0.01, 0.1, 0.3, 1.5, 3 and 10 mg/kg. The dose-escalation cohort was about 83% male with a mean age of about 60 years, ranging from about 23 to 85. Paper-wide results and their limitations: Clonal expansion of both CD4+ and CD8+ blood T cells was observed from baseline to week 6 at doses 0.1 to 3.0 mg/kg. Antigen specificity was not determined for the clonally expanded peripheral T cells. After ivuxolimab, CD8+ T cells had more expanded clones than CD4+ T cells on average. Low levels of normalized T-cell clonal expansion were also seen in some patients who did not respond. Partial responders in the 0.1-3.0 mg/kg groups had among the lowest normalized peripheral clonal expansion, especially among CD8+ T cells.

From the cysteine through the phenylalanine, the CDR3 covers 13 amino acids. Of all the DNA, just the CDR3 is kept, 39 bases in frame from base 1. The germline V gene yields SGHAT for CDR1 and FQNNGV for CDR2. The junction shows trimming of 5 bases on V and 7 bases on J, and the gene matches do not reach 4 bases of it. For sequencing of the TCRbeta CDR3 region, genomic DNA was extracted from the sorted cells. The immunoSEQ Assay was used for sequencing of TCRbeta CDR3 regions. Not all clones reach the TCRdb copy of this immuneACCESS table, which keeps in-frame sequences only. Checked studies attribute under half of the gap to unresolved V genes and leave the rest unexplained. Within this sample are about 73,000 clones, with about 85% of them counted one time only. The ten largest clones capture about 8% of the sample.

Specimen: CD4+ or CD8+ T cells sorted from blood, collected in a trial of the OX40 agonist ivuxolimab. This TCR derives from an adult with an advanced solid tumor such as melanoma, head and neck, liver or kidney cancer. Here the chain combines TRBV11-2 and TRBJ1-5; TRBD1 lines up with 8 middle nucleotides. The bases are TGTGCCAGCAGCCCGGACAGGGTCCAGCCCCAGCATTTT. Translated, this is CASSPDRVQPQHF.